Shown below are 32 T cell receptor beta chains from a single sample sequenced in a study of blood T cell repertoires in COVID-19. Method: immunoSEQ multiplex PCR; TCRdb's copy keeps in-frame clones and lacks some. The sample carries more than 200,000 clones, around 84% recorded once. The specimen was peripheral blood. The receptors come from a man older than 75 with acute or convalescent COVID-19.

The chain is built from TRBV6-5 and TRBJ2-7, with D unclear. The CDR3 totals 13 residues. Trimming took 5 bases from V and 7 from J, leaving 15 bases between them. The V gene's germline CDR1 is MNHEY and CDR2 SVGAGI. The CDR3: CASSPSGSGEQYF. CDR3 in DNA: TGTGCCAGCAGTCCCAGTGGTTCGGGTGAGCAGTACTTC.

V is TRBV18 and J is TRBJ2-2; 9 positions match TRBD1. Trimming at V came to 2 bases and at J to 4 bases, leaving 2 bases not matched to a gene. The germline V gene has CDR1 KGHSH and CDR2 LQKENI. This CDR3 has 15 amino acids. The DNA for the CDR3 is TGTGCCAGCTCACCAACAGGGGGCACCACCGGGGAGCTGTTTTTT. Its translation is CASSPTGGTTGELFF.

This chain connects TRBV6-2 or TRBV6-3 to TRBJ2-7; 8 nucleotides match TRBD1. From germline, CDR1 is MNHEY and CDR2 SVGEGT. There are 14 residues in the CDR3. V shed 5 bases, J shed 4 bases, and the junction held 7 bases outside the gene matches. The CDR3 loop is CASSRWDRIYEQYV. CDR3 in DNA: TGTGCCAGCAGTCGCTGGGACAGGATTTACGAGCAGTACGTC.

The chain carries TRBV27 and TRBJ2-1; 7 bases agree with TRBD2. Germline V gene sequence: CDR1 MNHEY, CDR2 SMNVEV (reference sequence). The ends lost 5 bases at V and 2 bases at J; junction bases unmatched: 6. The CDR3 loop spans 15 amino acids. CDR3 nucleotide sequence: TGTGCCAGCAGTAACACACTAGCGCCCTACAATGAGCAGTTCTTC. The encoded protein is CASSNTLAPYNEQFF.

This clone was detected a few times. The V call is TRBV7-9, the J call TRBJ1-3, with D maybe TRBD1 (5 bases). CDR3 size: 14 residues. Trimming shortened V by 11 bases and J by 0 bases, and 14 bases separated the two germline ends. Germline-derived CDR1 and CDR2 are SEHNR and FQNEAQ (reference sequence). The CDR3, as DNA: TGTGCCTTGGGGGGGAAAGACTCTGGAAACACCATATATTTT. This encodes CALGGKDSGNTIYF.

V gene TRBV29-1 combines with J gene TRBJ2-7; D is ambiguous. Deletions cut 1 base from V and 2 bases from J, with 6 bases between. This CDR3 contains 12 residues. Germline V CDR1 and CDR2: SQVTM, ANQGSEA. DNA for the CDR3: TGCAGCGTTGAAGGCCTAACCTACGAGCAGTACTTC. Translation gives CSVEGLTYEQYF.

The rearrangement joins TRBV18 to TRBJ2-3; D is undetermined. V was shortened by 2 bases and J by 6 bases, with 9 bases between the two germline ends. CDR3 length: 13 residues. From germline, CDR1 is KGHSH and CDR2 LQKENI. CDR3 bases: TGTGCCAGCTCACCATCGACTTCGGATACGCAGTATTTT. Encoded protein: CASSPSTSDTQYF.

The rearrangement links TRBV5-1 to TRBJ1-1; 8 nucleotides agree with TRBD1. The CDR3 runs to 13 residues. V trimming: 3 bases; J trimming: 4 bases; junction bases outside the gene matches: 2. Germline V gives CDR1 SGHRS, CDR2 YFSETQ. CDR3 loop: CASSSGTGTEAFF. The DNA for the CDR3 is TGCGCCAGCAGCTCCGGGACAGGCACTGAAGCTTTCTTT.

This chain joins TRBV27 and TRBJ2-5, with 7 bases fitting TRBD1. V trimming: 5 bases; J trimming: 7 bases; junction bases outside the gene matches: 7. CDR3 length: 13 residues. Germline CDR1 is MNHEY and CDR2 is SMNVEV (reference sequence). The DNA for the CDR3 is TGTGCCAGCAGTGCCACAGGGGATGGGACCCAGTACTTC. Translation gives CASSATGDGTQYF.

V and J are TRBV27 and TRBJ1-6; 7 bases are a match to TRBD1. CDR3 length: 15 amino acids. Looked up from germline, CDR1 is MNHEY and CDR2 is SMNVEV (reference sequence). Trimming cost V 4 bases and J 7 bases; bases outside gene matches: 7. The CDR3 coding sequence is TGTGCCAGCAGTTATATCGGGGGACAGAATTCACCCCTCCACTTT. This encodes CASSYIGGQNSPLHF.

The rearrangement links TRBV23-1 to TRBJ1-2; 9 nucleotides align to TRBD1. TRBV23-1 is an ORF for which the function is uncertain. This CDR3 region has 14 residues. After removal of 3 bases from V and 2 bases from J, the junction contained 1 base not matched to a gene. The DNA for the CDR3 is TGCGCCAGCAGTCAGGGGACAGGGAACTATGGCTACACCTTC. Residues: CASSQGTGNYGYTF.

This clone was picked up a small number of times. This chain connects TRBV24-1 to TRBJ2-3; D gene unclear. The V gene's germline CDR1 is KGHDR and CDR2 SFDVKD. The CDR3 has 12 amino acids. Here the CDR3 DNA reads TGTTCGTGGGCAGCTCTCACAGATACGCAGTATTTT. The encoded protein is CSWAALTDTQYF.

V is TRBV7-2 and J is TRBJ1-2, with 10 nucleotides matching TRBD1. The germline V gene has CDR1 SGHTA and CDR2 FQGNSA. After removal of 7 bases from V and 6 bases from J, the junction contained 8 bases not matched to a gene. The CDR3 contains 14 residues. The CDR3 sequence is CASTRQGAPDGYTF. CDR3 DNA sequence: TGTGCCAGCACAAGACAGGGGGCACCGGATGGCTACACCTTC. Using reference TRBV7-2 and TRBJ1-2 for the parts outside the CDR3, the full variable domain is GAGVSQSPSNKVTEKGKDVELRCDPISGHTALYWYRQSLGQGLEFLIYFQGNSAPDKSGLPSDRFSAERTGGSVSTLTIQRTQQEDSAVYLCASTRQGAPDGYTFGSGTRLTVV.

The genes are TRBV6-2 or TRBV6-3 and TRBJ2-7; 7 bases match TRBD2. Per germline, CDR1 MNHEY and CDR2 SVGEGT. This CDR3 comprises 15 residues. Germline trimming cut 6 bases from V and 6 bases from J; bases unmatched to any gene: 14. The CDR3 here is CASSRAGRLIGEQYV. The DNA for the CDR3 is TGTGCCAGCAGCAGAGCGGGAAGGTTAATCGGCGAGCAGTACGTC.

The chain has TRBV3-1 (or the pseudogene TRBV3-2) and TRBJ1-4; 8 bases map to TRBD1. Germline-derived CDR1 and CDR2 are LGHDT and YNNKEL (reference sequence). The CDR3 contains 14 residues. V gave up 0 bases and J gave up 11 bases; unmatched junction bases: 5. The CDR3 sequence: CASSQDQGAGKLFF. CDR3 coding DNA: TGTGCCAGCAGCCAAGATCAGGGGGCCGGGAAACTGTTTTTT.

The chain has TRBV14 and TRBJ2-5; D is perhaps TRBD2 (5 bases). Germline V gene sequence: CDR1 SGHDN, CDR2 FVKESK. V shed 7 bases and J shed 5 bases, with 17 bases lying between them. The CDR3 is 14 residues long. The CDR3 DNA reads TGTGCCAGCACATCGAGGGCGGAGAGGGAGACCCAGTACTTC. It encodes CASTSRAERETQYF.

The sample holds one count of this clone. The rearrangement uses TRBV6-5 and TRBJ1-2, with TRBD1 identical over 9 bases. V shed 6 bases and J 4 bases; nucleotides not matched to a gene: 9. The CDR3 contains 15 residues. Germline V gene sequence: CDR1 MNHEY, CDR2 SVGAGI. For the CDR3, the DNA is TGTGCCAGCAGGACCGGGACAGGGCAAGGCTATGGCTACACCTTC. Translating gives CASRTGTGQGYGYTF.

CDR3: CASSFTSGRGPEPYNEQFF. In DNA form, the CDR3 reads TGTGCCAGCAGCTTTACTAGCGGGAGGGGCCCGGAGCCCTACAATGAGCAGTTCTTC. This chain links TRBV5-5 with TRBJ2-1, with TRBD2 matching over 13 bases. The length of the CDR3 is 19 residues. The V segment lost 2 bases and the J segment 2 bases; nucleotides outside the gene matches: 10. Germline loops: CDR1 SGHKS, CDR2 YYEKEE (reference sequence).

The count of this clone is one. The rearrangement uses TRBV11-3 and TRBJ2-2, with 8 bases that match TRBD2. The germline gives CDR1 SGHNT, CDR2 YENEEA. This CDR3 comprises 15 residues. V was clipped by 4 bases and J by 1 base; unmatched bases: 2. The CDR3: CASSSGGGNTGELFF. The CDR3 DNA reads TGTGCCAGCAGCTCCGGGGGGGGGAACACCGGGGAGCTGTTTTTT.

CDR3 bases: TGTGCCAGCAGGACAGGGTCGGATGGCTACACCTTC. This sequence encodes CASRTGSDGYTF. The chain employs TRBV27 and TRBJ1-2; 7 bases fit TRBD1. The CDR3 spans 12 residues. CDR1 and CDR2 (germline): MNHEY, SMNVEV (reference sequence). V gave up 6 bases and J gave up 6 bases; unmatched junction bases: 4.

The chain links TRBV7-3 to TRBJ2-1, with 12 bases matching TRBD2. The germline CDR1 and CDR2 sequences are SGHTA and FQGTGA. The trim removed 3 bases at V and 4 bases at J, leaving 1 base unmatched. The CDR3 has 15 residues. This CDR3 reads CASSFGLAGYNEQFF. CDR3 coding DNA: TGTGCCAGCAGCTTCGGACTAGCGGGATACAATGAGCAGTTCTTC.

This chain links TRBV11-1 with TRBJ1-1; TRBD1 might be the D (6 bases). Germline V gene lookup returns CDR1 SGHAT and CDR2 FQDESV (reference sequence). This CDR3 region has 13 residues. V was trimmed by 5 bases and J by 3 bases, leaving 10 bases between them. CDR3 sequence: CASSQGQHTEAFF. CDR3 nucleotides: TGTGCCAGCAGCCAAGGACAGCACACTGAAGCTTTCTTT.

The gene calls are TRBV2 and TRBJ2-1; 8 positions agree with TRBD2. Trimming cost V 1 base and J 7 bases; bases outside gene matches: 6. The germline V gene has CDR1 SNHLY and CDR2 FYNNEI. This CDR3 region has 15 residues. Written as DNA, the CDR3 is TGTGCCAGCAGTGAAGTCGGGAGGGGAGGGAATGAGCAGTTCTTC. Translation gives CASSEVGRGGNEQFF.

This chain joins TRBV29-1 and TRBJ2-2; tentative D call: TRBD2 (5 bases). The germline CDR1 and CDR2 sequences are SQVTM and ANQGSEA. V gave up 4 bases and J gave up 2 bases, with 14 bases separating them. CDR3 length equals 15 residues. CDR3 protein: CSVVTRVLNTGELFF. CDR3 nucleotide sequence: TGCAGCGTTGTAACGAGGGTGCTCAACACCGGGGAGCTGTTTTTT.

The genes are TRBV7-3 and TRBJ2-3; possible D gene TRBD2, 5 bases. The germline V and J ends were trimmed by 3 bases and 1 base, with 14 bases remaining between them. The CDR3 runs 16 residues. In germline, CDR1 is SGHTA, CDR2 FQGTGA. CDR3: CASSFSRDSGTDTQYF. The CDR3 DNA follows: TGTGCCAGCAGCTTTTCCCGTGATAGCGGCACAGATACGCAGTATTTT.

The chain carries TRBV11-2 and TRBJ2-3; D is ambiguous. V was trimmed by 8 bases and J by 1 base, leaving 7 bases between them. CDR1 is SGHAT and CDR2 is FQNNGV in the germline V gene. The CDR3 spans 12 residues. This chain's CDR3 is CASAPGTDTQYF. Written as DNA, the CDR3 is TGTGCCAGCGCCCCAGGCACAGATACGCAGTATTTT.

This clone has just one count. The chain links TRBV27 to TRBJ1-1; D not certain. The germline V and J ends were trimmed by 4 bases and 0 bases, with 24 bases remaining between them. Per germline, CDR1 MNHEY and CDR2 SMNVEV (reference sequence). The CDR3 is 19 residues long. The CDR3 bases are TGTGCCAGCAGTTACTGGACTCCCGGTCAATTCTCAATGAACACTGAAGCTTTCTTT. This codes for CASSYWTPGQFSMNTEAFF.

This sequence joins TRBV5-1 and TRBJ2-2; D ambiguous. The V and J ends lost 2 bases and 3 bases respectively, with 8 bases between them. This CDR3 contains 14 residues. Germline V gene lookup returns CDR1 SGHRS and CDR2 YFSETQ. CDR3 sequence reads: CASSFRLDTGELFF. CDR3 sequence (DNA): TGCGCCAGCAGCTTTAGATTGGACACCGGGGAGCTGTTTTTT.

This clone was observed a handful of times. The V call is TRBV25-1, the J call TRBJ2-7, with 10 bases matching TRBD1. V shed 10 bases and J 7 bases; nucleotides not matched to a gene: 10. CDR3 length: 13 residues. Germline V lookup: CDR1 MGHDK, CDR2 SYGVNS. The CDR3 sequence: CATRQGAKEEQYF. In nucleotides, the CDR3 is TGTGCCACTAGACAGGGGGCGAAAGAAGAGCAGTACTTC.

The chain carries TRBV4-3 and TRBJ2-1, with D possibly being TRBD2 (6 bases). There are 14 residues in the CDR3. Germline values: CDR1 LGHNA, CDR2 YSLEER. Trimming shortened V by 4 bases and J by 4 bases, and 11 bases separated the two germline ends. CDR3 region: CASSRDSNYNEQFF. CDR3 nucleotides: TGCGCCAGCAGCCGGGACTCCAATTACAATGAGCAGTTCTTC.

This rearrangement joins TRBV7-3 to TRBJ2-3; TRBD1 agrees at 7 bases. Trimming at V came to 5 bases and at J to 2 bases, leaving 4 bases not matched to a gene. The CDR3 covers 14 residues. Germline V gene lookup returns CDR1 SGHTA and CDR2 FQGTGA. The CDR3 protein is CASSKTGPTDTQYF. CDR3 bases: TGTGCCAGCAGCAAGACAGGGCCCACAGATACGCAGTATTTT.

The rearrangement links TRBV7-2 to TRBJ2-7; 11 bases are a match to TRBD2. V was clipped by 1 base and J by 1 base; unmatched bases: 6. The CDR3 is made up of 17 amino acids. Germline loops: CDR1 SGHTA, CDR2 FQGNSA. The CDR3 region is CASSLGAGLAESYEQYF. As DNA, the CDR3 is TGTGCCAGCAGCTTAGGGGCGGGACTAGCGGAGTCCTACGAGCAGTACTTC. The full variable domain, in which reference TRBV7-2 and TRBJ2-7 provide the parts outside the CDR3, is GAGVSQSPSNKVTEKGKDVELRCDPISGHTALYWYRQSLGQGLEFLIYFQGNSAPDKSGLPSDRFSAERTGGSVSTLTIQRTQQEDSAVYLCASSLGAGLAESYEQYFGPGTRLTVT.